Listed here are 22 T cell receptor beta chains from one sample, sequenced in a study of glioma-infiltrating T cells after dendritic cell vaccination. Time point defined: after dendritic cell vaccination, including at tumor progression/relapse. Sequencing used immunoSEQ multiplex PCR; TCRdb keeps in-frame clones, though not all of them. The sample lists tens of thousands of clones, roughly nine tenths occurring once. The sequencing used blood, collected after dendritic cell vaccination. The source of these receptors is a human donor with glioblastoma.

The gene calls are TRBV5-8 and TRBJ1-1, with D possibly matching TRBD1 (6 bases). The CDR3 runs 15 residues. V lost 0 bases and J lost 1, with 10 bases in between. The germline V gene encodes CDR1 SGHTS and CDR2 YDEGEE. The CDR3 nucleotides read TGTGCCAGCAGCTTGGGGGGGCAAGGGAACACTGAAGCTTTCTTT. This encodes CASSLGGQGNTEAFF.

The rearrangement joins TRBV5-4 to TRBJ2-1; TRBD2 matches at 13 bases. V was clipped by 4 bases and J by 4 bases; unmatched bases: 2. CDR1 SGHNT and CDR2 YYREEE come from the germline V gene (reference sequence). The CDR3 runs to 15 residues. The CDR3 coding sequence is TGTGCCAGCAGCAGGACTAGCGGGGGTTACAATGAGCAGTTCTTC. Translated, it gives CASSRTSGGYNEQFF.

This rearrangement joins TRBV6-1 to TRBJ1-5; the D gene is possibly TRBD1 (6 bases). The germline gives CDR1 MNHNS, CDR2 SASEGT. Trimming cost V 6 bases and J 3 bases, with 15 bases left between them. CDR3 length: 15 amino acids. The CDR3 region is CASRSVGQLNQPQHF. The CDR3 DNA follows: TGTGCCAGCAGGAGTGTCGGACAGCTCAATCAGCCCCAGCATTTT.

The chain's CDR3 is CSVMDRGGEKLFF. CDR3 bases: TGCAGCGTTATGGACAGGGGAGGGGAAAAACTGTTTTTT. V is TRBV29-1 and J is TRBJ1-4; 9 bases are shared with TRBD1. The germline V gene encodes CDR1 SQVTM and CDR2 ANQGSEA. The trim removed 5 bases at V and 8 bases at J, leaving 6 bases unmatched. CDR3 length: 13 amino acids. Variable domain in full (rest from reference TRBV29-1 and TRBJ1-4): SAVISQKPSRDICQRGTSLTIQCQVDSQVTMMFWYRQQPGQSLTLIATANQGSEATYESGFVIDKFPISRPNLTFSTLTVSNMSPEDSSIYLCSVMDRGGEKLFFGSGTQLSVL.

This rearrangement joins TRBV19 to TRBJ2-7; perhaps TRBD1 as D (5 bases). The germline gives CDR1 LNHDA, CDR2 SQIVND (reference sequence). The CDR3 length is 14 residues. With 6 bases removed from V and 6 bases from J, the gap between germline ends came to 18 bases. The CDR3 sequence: CASRSAASGREQYF. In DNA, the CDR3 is TGTGCCAGTAGATCCGCAGCCTCAGGGCGCGAGCAGTACTTC. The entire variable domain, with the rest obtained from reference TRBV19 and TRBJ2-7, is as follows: DGGITQSPKYLFRKEGQNVTLSCEQNLNHDAMYWYRQDPGQGLRLIYYSQIVNDFQKGDIAEGYSVSREKKESFPLTVTSAQKNPTAFYLCASRSAASGREQYFGPGTRLTVT.

The CDR3 loop is CASGRYRGKDSPLHF. The CDR3 DNA reads as TGTGCCAGCGGGAGATACAGGGGGAAGGATTCACCCCTCCACTTT. The gene calls are TRBV27 and TRBJ1-6, with 8 bases aligning to TRBD1. From germline, CDR1 is MNHEY and CDR2 SMNVEV (reference sequence). V lost 8 bases, J lost 8 bases, and 11 bases stayed unmatched. The CDR3 is made up of 15 amino acids.

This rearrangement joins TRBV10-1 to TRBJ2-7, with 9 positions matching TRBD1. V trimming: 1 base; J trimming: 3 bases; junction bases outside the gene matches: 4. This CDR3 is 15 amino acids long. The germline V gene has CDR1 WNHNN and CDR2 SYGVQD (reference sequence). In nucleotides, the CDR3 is TGCGCCAGCAGTGAGTGGACAGGGGCCTACTACGAGCAGTACTTC. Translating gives CASSEWTGAYYEQYF.

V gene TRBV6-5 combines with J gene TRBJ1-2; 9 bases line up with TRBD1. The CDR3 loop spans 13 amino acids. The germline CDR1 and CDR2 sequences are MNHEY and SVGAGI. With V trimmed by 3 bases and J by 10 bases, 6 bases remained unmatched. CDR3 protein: CASSYRDREAYTF. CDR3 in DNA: TGTGCCAGCAGTTATCGGGACAGGGAGGCCTACACCTTC.

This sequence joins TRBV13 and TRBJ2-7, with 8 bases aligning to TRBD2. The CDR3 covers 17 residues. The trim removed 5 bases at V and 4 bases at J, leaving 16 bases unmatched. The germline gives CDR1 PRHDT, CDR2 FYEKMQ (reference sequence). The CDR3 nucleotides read TGTGCCAGCAGCCCCCACCCCGCAGCGGGGGCGACTTACGAGCAGTACTTC. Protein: CASSPHPAAGATYEQYF. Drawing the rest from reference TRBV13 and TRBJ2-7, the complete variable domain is AAGVIQSPRHLIKEKRETATLKCYPIPRHDTVYWYQQGPGQDPQFLISFYEKMQSDKGSIPDRFSAQQFSDYHSELNMSSLELGDSALYFCASSPHPAAGATYEQYFGPGTRLTVT.

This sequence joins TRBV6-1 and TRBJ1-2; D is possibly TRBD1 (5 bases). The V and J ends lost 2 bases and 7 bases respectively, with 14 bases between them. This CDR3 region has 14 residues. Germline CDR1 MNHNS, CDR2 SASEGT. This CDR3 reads CASSELGQGGGYTF. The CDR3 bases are TGTGCCAGCAGTGAATTGGGCCAGGGCGGTGGCTACACCTTC.

CDR3: CASSLGSLAGEQFF. The CDR3 DNA sequence: TGCGCCAGCAGCTTGGGGTCGCTAGCCGGTGAGCAGTTCTTC. The chain recombines TRBV5-1 with TRBJ2-1, with D possibly matching TRBD2 (5 bases). The germline gives CDR1 SGHRS, CDR2 YFSETQ. The V and J ends lost 0 bases and 9 bases respectively, with 13 bases between them. This CDR3 has 14 amino acids.

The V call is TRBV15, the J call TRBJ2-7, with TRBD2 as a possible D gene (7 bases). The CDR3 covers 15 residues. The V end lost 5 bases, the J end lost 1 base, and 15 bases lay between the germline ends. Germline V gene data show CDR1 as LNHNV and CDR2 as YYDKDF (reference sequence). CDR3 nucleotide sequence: TGTGCCACCAGCGGGGGGGGCGCCTTTTCCTACGAGCAGTACTTC. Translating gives CATSGGGAFSYEQYF.

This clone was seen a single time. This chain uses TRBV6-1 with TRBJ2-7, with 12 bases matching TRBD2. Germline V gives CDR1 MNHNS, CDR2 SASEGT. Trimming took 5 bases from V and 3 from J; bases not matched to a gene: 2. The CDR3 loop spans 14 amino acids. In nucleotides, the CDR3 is TGTGCCAGCAGTCTAGCGGGAGGGGGCTACGAGCAGTACTTC. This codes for CASSLAGGGYEQYF.

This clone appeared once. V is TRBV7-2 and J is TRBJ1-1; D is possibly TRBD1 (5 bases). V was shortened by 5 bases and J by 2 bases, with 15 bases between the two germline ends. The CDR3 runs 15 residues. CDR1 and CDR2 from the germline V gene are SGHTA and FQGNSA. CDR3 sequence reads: CASSPSQVPNTEAFF. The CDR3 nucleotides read TGTGCCAGCAGCCCCTCACAGGTCCCAAACACTGAAGCTTTCTTT.

Here the CDR3 reads CASSELRDSPYEQYF. CDR3 nucleotide sequence: TGTGCCAGCAGTGAACTAAGGGACAGCCCCTACGAGCAGTACTTC. V gene TRBV6-1 combines with J gene TRBJ2-7; TRBD1 agrees at 7 bases. J lost 2 bases, V lost 2 bases, and 6 bases had no gene match. The CDR3 covers 15 residues. Germline CDR1 MNHNS, CDR2 SASEGT.

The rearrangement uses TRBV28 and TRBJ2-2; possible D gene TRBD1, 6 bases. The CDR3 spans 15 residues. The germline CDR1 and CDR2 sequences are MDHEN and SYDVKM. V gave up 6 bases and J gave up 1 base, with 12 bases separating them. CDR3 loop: CASSSGQKNTGELFF. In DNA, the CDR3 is TGTGCCAGCAGCTCGGGACAAAAGAACACCGGGGAGCTGTTTTTT.

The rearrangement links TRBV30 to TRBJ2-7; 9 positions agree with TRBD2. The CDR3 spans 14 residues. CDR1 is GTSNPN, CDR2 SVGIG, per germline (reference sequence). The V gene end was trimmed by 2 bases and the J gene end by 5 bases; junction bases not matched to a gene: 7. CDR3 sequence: CAWSRSGRSHEQYF. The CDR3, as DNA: TGTGCCTGGAGTCGTAGCGGGAGAAGCCACGAGCAGTACTTC. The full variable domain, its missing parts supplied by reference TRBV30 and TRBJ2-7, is SQTIHQWPATLVQPVGSPLSLECTVEGTSNPNLYWYRQAAGRGLQLLFYSVGIGQISSEVPQNLSASRPQDRQFILSSKKLLLSDSGFYLCAWSRSGRSHEQYFGPGTRLTVT.

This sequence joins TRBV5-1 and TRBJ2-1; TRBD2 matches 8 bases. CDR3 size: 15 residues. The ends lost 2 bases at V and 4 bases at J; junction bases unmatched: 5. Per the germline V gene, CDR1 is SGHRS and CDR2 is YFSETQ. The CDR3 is CASSLAGAKYNEQFF. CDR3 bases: TGCGCCAGCAGCTTAGCGGGAGCGAAATACAATGAGCAGTTCTTC.

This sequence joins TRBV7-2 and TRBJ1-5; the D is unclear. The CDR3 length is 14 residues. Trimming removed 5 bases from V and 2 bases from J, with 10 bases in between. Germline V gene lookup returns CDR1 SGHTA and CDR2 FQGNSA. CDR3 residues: CASSPRGGNQPQHF. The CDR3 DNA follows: TGTGCCAGCAGCCCCCGGGGAGGCAATCAGCCCCAGCATTTT.

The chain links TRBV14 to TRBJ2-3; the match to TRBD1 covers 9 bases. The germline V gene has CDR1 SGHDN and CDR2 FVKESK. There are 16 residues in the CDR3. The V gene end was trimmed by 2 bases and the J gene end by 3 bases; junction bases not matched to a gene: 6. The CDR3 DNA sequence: TGTGCCAGCAGCCAACTCCGGACAGGGGAAACAGATACGCAGTATTTT. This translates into CASSQLRTGETDTQYF.

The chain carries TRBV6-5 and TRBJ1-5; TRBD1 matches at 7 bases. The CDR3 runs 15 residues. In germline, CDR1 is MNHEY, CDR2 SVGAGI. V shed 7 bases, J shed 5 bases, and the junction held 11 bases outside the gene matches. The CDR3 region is CASKEDRQWYQPQHF. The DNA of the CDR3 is TGTGCCAGCAAAGAGGACAGGCAGTGGTATCAGCCCCAGCATTTT.

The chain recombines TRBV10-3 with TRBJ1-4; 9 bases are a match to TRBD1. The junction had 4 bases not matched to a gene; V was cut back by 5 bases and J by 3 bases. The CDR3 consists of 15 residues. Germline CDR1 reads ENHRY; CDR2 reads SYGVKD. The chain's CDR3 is CAISPDRGANEKLFF. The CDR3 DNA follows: TGTGCCATCAGTCCCGACAGGGGGGCTAATGAAAAACTGTTTTTT.